The clone carrying this T cell receptor beta chain was found once. This entry is derived from a study of blood T cell repertoires in COVID-19. Clones were read by immunoSEQ multiplex PCR, and TCRdb kept only the in-frame ones, dropping some. The sample has fewer than 35,000 clones, approximately 90% seen once; the top ten hold under 30%. V gave up 5 bases and J gave up 8 bases; unmatched junction bases: 12. The germline V gene has CDR1 SGHDN and CDR2 FVKESK. This CDR3 spans 15 amino acids. Input material: peripheral blood. The source of this sequence is an elderly woman with active or convalescent COVID-19. This chain joins TRBV14 and TRBJ1-3; 7 positions match TRBD1. The CDR3 DNA reads as TGTGCCAGCAGCTTCTCCCGGACAGGATCGGACACCATATATTTT. Translation: CASSFSRTGSDTIYF.